Given below is one T cell receptor (beta chain) in context. This clonotype was seen more than once but under ten times. The specificity of this receptor is unknown. No base quality information exists; no much larger clone differs at one position. The data were obtained in a study of blood T cells in healthy people across ages (dated by TCRdb to between 2014 and 2016). A note on the overall study: In model experiments, roughly one uniquely barcoded TCR beta cDNA molecule per two T cells was captured by template switching. Using the same blood draw, the study looked at two additional independent replicas of 1 million unique cDNA reads for two donors, one aged 18 to 30 and the other aged 80 or older. Donors were grouped into four age groups: young (average about 15 years), middle-aged (39), aged (62) and long-lived (about 89). The study measured age-related changes in TCR beta repertoire diversity using deep sequencing normalized with unique cDNA molecular identifiers. Donors of different ages were randomly distributed across sequencing lanes to avoid experimental bias. Findings and caveats that apply to the study as a whole: Observed TCR beta diversity per million T cells fell roughly linearly with age, and a significant reduction was already apparent by age about 36. Compared with the aged group, the long-lived group had more naive CD4+ T cells, fewer expanded clones and increased TCR diversity, a pattern suggesting age selection. Because profiling used bulk unsorted PBMCs, naive and antigen-experienced compartments could not be compared conclusively. Donor CMV infection status was unknown, potentially confounding age-related changes in expanded clonotypes. The percentage of naive T cells measured by flow cytometry correlated strongly with observed TCR beta diversity. Estimates of total diversity based on one million sequenced T cells were regarded as lower bounds and as underestimates.

The CDR3 contains 14 residues, cysteine and phenylalanine counted. CDR3 DNA is the only sequence kept; it has 42 bases, read in frame from the first base. The junction carries 17 bases between V and J, which are trimmed by 6 bases and 6 bases respectively. The germline V gene encodes CDR1 MNHNS and CDR2 SASEGT. Donors were around 37 systemically healthy Caucasian individuals from Russia aged about 6 to 100 years. Approximately 9.3 milliliters of peripheral blood were collected from each donor into EDTA-treated Vacutainer tubes. Ficoll-Paque density-gradient centrifugation was used to isolate PBMCs, with at least 6.5 million per sample. Trizol reagent was used to extract total RNA from PBMCs, with at least 5 micrograms per sample. For every donor, an aliquot of PBMCs went through flow cytometry to measure the percentages of naive CD45RAhigh/CD27high T cells. Library preparation employed 5' RACE. The data were produced on an Illumina HiSeq 2500. A second PCR of 7 to 11 cycles was performed with a sample-barcoded 5' primer and a J-beta primer mix. A template-switch 5' adaptor carrying 12 random nucleotides introduced a unique molecular identifier onto each TCR beta cDNA molecule. Each sample yielded at least 3 million CDR3-containing paired-end reads. The Mint cDNA synthesis kit, primed by a TRBC-specific oligonucleotide, was used to synthesize first-strand cDNA from all RNA. Following uracil-DNA glycosylase treatment, all cDNA underwent a first 18-cycle PCR with the universal primers M1SS and BC2_uni_R. The authors' analysis ran thus. Each sample was normalized by randomly selecting 1 million high-quality reads, each carrying a distinct molecular identifier. Instead of being binned into consensus sequences, reads with shared molecular identifiers were discarded. CDR3 identification, clonotype clustering and error correction used MiTCR with a Q25 quality threshold and the strictest error-elimination algorithm. A nonparametric unseen species model with Euler transformation was used to estimate lower-bound total TCR beta diversity. TCRdb reprocessing: public reads trimmed at Q25 with fastp, clones called with MiXCR, in-frame beta chains kept. Rows with one shared CDR3 protein collapse into an entry with the most common genes and DNA. TCRdb's processing, not the authors', yielded these V and J calls. The sample includes 600,000 to 650,000 distinct CDR3 sequences, with 58% observed a single time. The ten largest clones add up to around 37% of the sample.

Sequencing was done on a sample of blood. This receptor chain uses TRBV6-1 and TRBJ1-1; too little of a D gene remains to name it. This TCR was recovered from a man in his sixties in good health. CDR3 loop: CASSPERRAPEAFF. The DNA sequence is TGTGCCAGCAGCCCCGAGAGAAGGGCTCCTGAAGCTTTCTTT.